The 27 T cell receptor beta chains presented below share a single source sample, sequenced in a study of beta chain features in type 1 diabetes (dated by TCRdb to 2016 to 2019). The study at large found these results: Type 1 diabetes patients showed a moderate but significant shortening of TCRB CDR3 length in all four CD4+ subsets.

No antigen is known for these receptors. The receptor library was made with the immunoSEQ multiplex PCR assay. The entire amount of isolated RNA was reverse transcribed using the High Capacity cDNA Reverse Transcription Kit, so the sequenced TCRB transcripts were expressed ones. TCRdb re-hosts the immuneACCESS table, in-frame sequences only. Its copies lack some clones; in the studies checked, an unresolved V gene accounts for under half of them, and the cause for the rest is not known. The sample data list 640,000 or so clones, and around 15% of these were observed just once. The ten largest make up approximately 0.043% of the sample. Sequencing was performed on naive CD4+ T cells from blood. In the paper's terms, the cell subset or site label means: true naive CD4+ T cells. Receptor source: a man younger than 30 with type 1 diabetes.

CDR3 DNA: TGTGCCAGCAGCGTAGCGGCCCGGGGGGTCCTATTACAAGAGACCCAGTACTTC. Translating it yields CASSVAARGVLLQETQYF. The V and J genes are TRBV9 and TRBJ2-5; 7 nucleotides align to TRBD2. This CDR3 has 18 amino acids. Germline CDR1 is SGDLS and CDR2 is YYNGEE. With 0 bases clipped from V and 2 bases from J, the junction kept 13 bases outside the gene matches. Supplemented by reference TRBV9 and TRBJ2-5, the full variable domain reads DSGVTQTPKHLITATGQRVTLRCSPRSGDLSVYWYQQSLDQGLQFLIQYYNGEERAKGNILERFSAQQFPDLHSELNLSSLELGDSALYFCASSVAARGVLLQETQYFGPGTRLLVL.

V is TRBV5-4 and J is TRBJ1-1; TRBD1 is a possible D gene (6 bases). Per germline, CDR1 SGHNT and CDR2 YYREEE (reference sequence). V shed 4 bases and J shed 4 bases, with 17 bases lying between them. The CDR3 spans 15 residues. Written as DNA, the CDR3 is TGTGCCAGCAGCGCACGTTACAGGGACTCCACTGAAGCTTTCTTT. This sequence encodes CASSARYRDSTEAFF.

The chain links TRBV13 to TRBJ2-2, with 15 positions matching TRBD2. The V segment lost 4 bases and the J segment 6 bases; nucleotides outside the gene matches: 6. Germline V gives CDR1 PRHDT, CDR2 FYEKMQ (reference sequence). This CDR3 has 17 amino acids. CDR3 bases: TGTGCCAGCAGCTCGGGACTAGCGGGAGGTAGCGCCGGGGAGCTGTTTTTT. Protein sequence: CASSSGLAGGSAGELFF.

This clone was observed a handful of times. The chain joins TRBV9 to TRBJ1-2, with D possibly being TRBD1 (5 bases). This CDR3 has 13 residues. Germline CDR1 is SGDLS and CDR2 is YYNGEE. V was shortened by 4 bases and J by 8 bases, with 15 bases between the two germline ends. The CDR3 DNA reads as TGTGCCAGCAGCCCCATGCTCCGACAGGGCTACACCTTC. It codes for CASSPMLRQGYTF.

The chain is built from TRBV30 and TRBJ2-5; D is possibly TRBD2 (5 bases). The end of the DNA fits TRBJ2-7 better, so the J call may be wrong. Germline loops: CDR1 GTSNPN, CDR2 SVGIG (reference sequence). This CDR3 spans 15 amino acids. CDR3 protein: CAWSVPGNGIYEQYF. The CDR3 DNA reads TGTGCCTGGAGTGTACCCGGGAATGGGATCTACGAGCAGTACTTC.

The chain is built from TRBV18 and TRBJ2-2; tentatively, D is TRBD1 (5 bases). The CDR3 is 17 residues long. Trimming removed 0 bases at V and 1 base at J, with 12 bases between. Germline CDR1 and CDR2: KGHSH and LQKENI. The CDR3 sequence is CASSPPKGQLNTGELFF. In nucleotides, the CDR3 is TGTGCCAGCTCACCACCGAAGGGGCAGCTGAACACCGGGGAGCTGTTTTTT.

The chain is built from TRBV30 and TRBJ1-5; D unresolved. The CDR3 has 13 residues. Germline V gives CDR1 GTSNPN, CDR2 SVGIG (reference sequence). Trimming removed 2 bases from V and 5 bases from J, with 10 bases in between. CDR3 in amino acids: CAWSPTGDQPQHF. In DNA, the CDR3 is TGTGCCTGGAGTCCGACCGGGGATCAGCCCCAGCATTTT.

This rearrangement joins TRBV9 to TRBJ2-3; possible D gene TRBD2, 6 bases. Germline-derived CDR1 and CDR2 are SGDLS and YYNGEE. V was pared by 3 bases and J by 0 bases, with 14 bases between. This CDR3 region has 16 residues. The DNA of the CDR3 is TGTGCCAGCAGCGCCCTCCTAGCGACTAGCACAGATACGCAGTATTTT. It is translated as CASSALLATSTDTQYF.

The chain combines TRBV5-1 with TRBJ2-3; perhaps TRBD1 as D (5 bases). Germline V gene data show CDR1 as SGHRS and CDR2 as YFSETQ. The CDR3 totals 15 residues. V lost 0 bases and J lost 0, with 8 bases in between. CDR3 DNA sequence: TGCGCCAGCAGCTTGGTAGGGGTGAGCACAGATACGCAGTATTTT. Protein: CASSLVGVSTDTQYF.

The CDR3 coding sequence is TGTGCCAGCAGTGGGATGATAGCGGGACCCTACGAGCAGTACTTC. Translated, it gives CASSGMIAGPYEQYF. The chain joins TRBV6-1 to TRBJ2-7; 8 bases line up with TRBD2. Trimming took 4 bases from V and 2 from J; bases not matched to a gene: 7. CDR1 MNHNS and CDR2 SASEGT come from the germline V gene. The CDR3 covers 15 residues.

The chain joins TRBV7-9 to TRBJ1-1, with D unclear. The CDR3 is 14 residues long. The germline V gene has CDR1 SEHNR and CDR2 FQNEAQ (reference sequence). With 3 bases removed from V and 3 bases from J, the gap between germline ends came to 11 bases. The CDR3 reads CASSFHGVDTEAFF. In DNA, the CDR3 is TGTGCCAGCAGCTTCCACGGGGTGGACACTGAAGCTTTCTTT.

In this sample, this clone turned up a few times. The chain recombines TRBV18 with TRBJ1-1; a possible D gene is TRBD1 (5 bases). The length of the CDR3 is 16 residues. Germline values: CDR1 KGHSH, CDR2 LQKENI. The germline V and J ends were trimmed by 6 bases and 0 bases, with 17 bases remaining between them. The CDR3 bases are TGTGCCAGCTCGCCATACCAGGGTGGCTTGAACACTGAAGCTTTCTTT. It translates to CASSPYQGGLNTEAFF.

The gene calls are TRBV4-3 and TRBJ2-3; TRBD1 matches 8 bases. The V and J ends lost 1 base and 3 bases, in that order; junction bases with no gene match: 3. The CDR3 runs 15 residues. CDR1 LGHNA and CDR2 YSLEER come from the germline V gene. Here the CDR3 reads CASSQGTGRTDTQYF. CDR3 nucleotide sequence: TGCGCCAGCAGCCAAGGGACAGGGAGGACAGATACGCAGTATTTT.

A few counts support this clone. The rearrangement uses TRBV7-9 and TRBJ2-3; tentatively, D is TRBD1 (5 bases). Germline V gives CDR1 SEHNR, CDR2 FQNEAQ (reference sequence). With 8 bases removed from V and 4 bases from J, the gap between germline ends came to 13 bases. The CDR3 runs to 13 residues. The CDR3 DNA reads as TGTGCCAGCCGGTTCGTAGGGGCAGATACGCAGTATTTT. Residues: CASRFVGADTQYF. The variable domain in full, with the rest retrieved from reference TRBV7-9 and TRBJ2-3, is DTGVSQNPRHKITKRGQNVTFRCDPISEHNRLYWYRQTLGQGPEFLTYFQNEAQLEKSRLLSDRFSAERPKGSFSTLEIQRTEQGDSAMYLCASRFVGADTQYFGPGTRLTVL.

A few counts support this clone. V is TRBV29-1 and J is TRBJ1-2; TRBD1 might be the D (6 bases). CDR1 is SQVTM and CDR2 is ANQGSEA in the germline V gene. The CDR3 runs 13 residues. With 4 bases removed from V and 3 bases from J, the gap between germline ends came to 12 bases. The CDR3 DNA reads TGCAGCGTTGGGCTGTCAGGGGACTATGGCTACACCTTC. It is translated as CSVGLSGDYGYTF.

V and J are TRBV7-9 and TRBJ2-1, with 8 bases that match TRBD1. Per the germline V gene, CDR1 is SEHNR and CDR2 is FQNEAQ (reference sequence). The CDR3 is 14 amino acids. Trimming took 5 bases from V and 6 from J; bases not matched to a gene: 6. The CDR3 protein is CASSRQGPLNEQFF. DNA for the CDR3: TGTGCCAGCAGCCGACAGGGGCCTCTCAATGAGCAGTTCTTC.

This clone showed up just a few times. The CDR3: CAWSVGLKRQFF. In DNA form, the CDR3 reads TGTGCCTGGAGTGTAGGCCTCAAACGGCAGTTCTTC. V is TRBV30 and J is TRBJ2-1; D is unresolved. The germline V gene has CDR1 GTSNPN and CDR2 SVGIG (reference sequence). There are 12 residues in the CDR3. The V end was cut by 0 bases, the J end by 12 bases, with 12 bases between.

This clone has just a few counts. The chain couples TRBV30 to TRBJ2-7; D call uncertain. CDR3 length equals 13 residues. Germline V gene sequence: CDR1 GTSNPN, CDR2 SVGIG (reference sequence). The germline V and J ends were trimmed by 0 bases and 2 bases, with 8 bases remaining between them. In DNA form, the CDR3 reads TGTGCCTGGAGTGTGTATGGCCCCTACGAGCAGTACTTC. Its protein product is CAWSVYGPYEQYF.

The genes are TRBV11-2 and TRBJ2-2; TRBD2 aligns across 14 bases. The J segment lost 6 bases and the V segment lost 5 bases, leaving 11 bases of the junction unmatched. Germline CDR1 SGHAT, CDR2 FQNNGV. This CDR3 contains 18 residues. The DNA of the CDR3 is TGTGCCAGCAGCAAGGGACTAGCGGGAGACGGTTTAGCCGGGGAGCTGTTTTTT. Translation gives CASSKGLAGDGLAGELFF.

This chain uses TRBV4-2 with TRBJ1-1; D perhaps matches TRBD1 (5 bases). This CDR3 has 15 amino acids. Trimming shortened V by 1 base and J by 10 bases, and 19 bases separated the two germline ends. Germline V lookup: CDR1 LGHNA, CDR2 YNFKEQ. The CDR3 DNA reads TGTGCCAGCAGCCAAGTACAGGCACCCACCGTTCGAGCTTTCTTT. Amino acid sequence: CASSQVQAPTVRAFF.

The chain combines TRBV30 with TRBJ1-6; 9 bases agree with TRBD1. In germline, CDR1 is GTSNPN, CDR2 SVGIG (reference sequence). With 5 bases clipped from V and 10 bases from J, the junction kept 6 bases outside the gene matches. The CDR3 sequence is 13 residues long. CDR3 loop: CAWGGQGLSPLHF. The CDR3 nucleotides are TGTGCCTGGGGCGGACAGGGGTTGTCACCCCTCCACTTT. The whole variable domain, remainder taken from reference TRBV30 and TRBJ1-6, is SQTIHQWPATLVQPVGSPLSLECTVEGTSNPNLYWYRQAAGRGLQLLFYSVGIGQISSEVPQNLSASRPQDRQFILSSKKLLLSDSGFYLCAWGGQGLSPLHFGNGTRLTVT.

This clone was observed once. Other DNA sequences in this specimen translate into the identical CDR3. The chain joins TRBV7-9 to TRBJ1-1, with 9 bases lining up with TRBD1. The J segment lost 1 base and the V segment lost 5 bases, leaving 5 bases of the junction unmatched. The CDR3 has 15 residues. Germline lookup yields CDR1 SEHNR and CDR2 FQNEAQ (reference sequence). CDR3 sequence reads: CASSPRQGGNTEAFF. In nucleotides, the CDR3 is TGTGCCAGCAGCCCCAGACAGGGGGGGAACACTGAAGCTTTCTTT.

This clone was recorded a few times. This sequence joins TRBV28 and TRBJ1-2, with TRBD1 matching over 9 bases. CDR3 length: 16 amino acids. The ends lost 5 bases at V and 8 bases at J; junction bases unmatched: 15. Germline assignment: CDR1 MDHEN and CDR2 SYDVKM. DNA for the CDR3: TGTGCCAGCAGTCATCTCGATCAACAGGGGGCGGACGGCTACACCTTC. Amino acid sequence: CASSHLDQQGADGYTF.

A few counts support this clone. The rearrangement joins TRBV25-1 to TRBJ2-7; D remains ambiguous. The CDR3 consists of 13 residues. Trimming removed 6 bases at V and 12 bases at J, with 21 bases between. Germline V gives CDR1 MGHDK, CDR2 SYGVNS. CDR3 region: CASRSVVTPGLYF. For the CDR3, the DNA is TGTGCCAGCAGAAGTGTCGTCACGCCCGGTTTGTACTTC.

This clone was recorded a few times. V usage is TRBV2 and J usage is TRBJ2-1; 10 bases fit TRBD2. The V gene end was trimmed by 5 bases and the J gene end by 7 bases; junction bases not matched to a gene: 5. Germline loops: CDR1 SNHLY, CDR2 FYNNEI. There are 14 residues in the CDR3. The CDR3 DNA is TGTGCCAGCAGTAGGGGTAGCGGGAGGAATGAGCAGTTCTTC. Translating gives CASSRGSGRNEQFF.

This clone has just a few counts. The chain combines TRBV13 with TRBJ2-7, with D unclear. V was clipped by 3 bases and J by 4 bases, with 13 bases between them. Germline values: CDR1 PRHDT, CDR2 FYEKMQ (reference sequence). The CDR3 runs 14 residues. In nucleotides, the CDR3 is TGTGCCAGCAGCTTTTACCTCACCCCTTACGAGCAGTACTTC. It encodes CASSFYLTPYEQYF.

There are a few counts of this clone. In DNA form, the CDR3 reads TGCGCCAGCAGCCCAGGGACGGGAGAACCCGTTTTTTACAATGAGCAGTTCTTC. Amino acid sequence: CASSPGTGEPVFYNEQFF. The rearrangement uses TRBV4-1 and TRBJ2-1; a weak D match, TRBD2 (6 bases). This CDR3 is 18 amino acids long. V was cut by 4 bases and J by 4 bases, with 23 bases left in between. In germline, CDR1 is MGHRA, CDR2 YSYEKL.